The clone carrying this T cell receptor (beta chain) was found many times. Its antigen remains unknown. This entry belongs to a study of T cells in Graves' hyperthyroidism and ophthalmopathy. Study-wide context: The authors collected peripheral blood at initial diagnosis, before any treatment.

It was RNA transcripts that yielded the amplified TCR beta CDR3 regions. First-round RT-PCR of the TCR CDR3 relied on the HTBI primer set. TCRdb itself ran the multiplex PCR reads through MiXCR, one entry per CDR3 protein. This sample has hundreds of thousands of distinct CDR3 sequences, with around 15% found just once. Study results and caveats: Ophthalmopathy was model-predicted a median roughly 6.3 months pre-onset.

Trimming took 6 bases from V and 2 from J; bases not matched to a gene: 13. CDR3 length: 17 residues. Germline CDR1 and CDR2: DFQATT and SNEGSKA (reference sequence). The specimen sequenced was blood. The chain uses TRBV20-1 and TRBJ2-3, with TRBD2 matching 11 bases. The sequence derives from a woman aged 18-35 years with Graves' hyperthyroidism. As DNA, the CDR3 is TGCAGTGCCTTCAGGGGTCTAGCGGGAGGATCCACAGATACGCAGTATTTT. Protein product: CSAFRGLAGGSTDTQYF.